This T cell receptor (beta chain) derives from a study of blood T cell repertoires in COVID-19. Across the whole study: Sources were T cells, B-cell-depleted T cells, or PBMCs; the material itself was cDNA or gDNA.

After removal of 5 bases from V and 4 bases from J, the junction contained 6 bases not matched to a gene. The CDR3 has 14 residues. Germline CDR1 reads SGHAT; CDR2 reads FQNNGV. The assay was immunoSEQ multiplex PCR, and TCRdb's table has in-frame clones only and misses some. The sample shows under 300,000 clones, around 85% of them seen only once. This chain connects TRBV11-2 to TRBJ2-7; the match to TRBD2 covers 9 bases. The sequenced sample consisted of PBMCs or T cells enriched from blood (not recorded which). This clonotype originated in a woman in her forties or fifties who had recovered from COVID-19. The CDR3 DNA follows: TGTGCCAGCAGCCCGGGGACTAGCAGTTACGAGCAGTACTTC. Translated: CASSPGTSSYEQYF.